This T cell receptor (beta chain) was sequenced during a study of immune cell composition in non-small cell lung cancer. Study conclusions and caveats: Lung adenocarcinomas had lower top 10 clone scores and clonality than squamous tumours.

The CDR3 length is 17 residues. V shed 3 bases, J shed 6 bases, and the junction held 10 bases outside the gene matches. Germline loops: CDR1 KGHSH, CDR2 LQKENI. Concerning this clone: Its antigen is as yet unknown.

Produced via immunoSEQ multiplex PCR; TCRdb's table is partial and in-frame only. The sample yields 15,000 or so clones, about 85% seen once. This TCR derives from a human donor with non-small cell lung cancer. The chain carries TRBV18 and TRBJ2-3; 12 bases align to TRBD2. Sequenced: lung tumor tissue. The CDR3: CASSPITLAGGEDTQYF. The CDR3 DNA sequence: TGTGCCAGCTCACCCATAACACTAGCGGGAGGCGAGGATACGCAGTATTTT.